This T cell receptor (beta chain) originates from a study of identical twins. V dropped 5 bases and J dropped 1; count of bases not matched to a gene: 4. Germline V gene sequence: CDR1 MNHEY, CDR2 SVGAGI. This CDR3 contains 14 residues. TCRdb reprocessed the 5' RACE reads with MiXCR, giving one entry per CDR3 protein. The top ten hold less than 0.35% of the sample, which has more than 1.5 million distinct CDR3 sequences, about 32% seen once. All of the donors were Caucasians in good health. The chain employs TRBV6-5 and TRBJ1-1, with 7 nucleotides matching TRBD1. The sequenced sample consisted of cord blood. This TCR was recovered from a newborn girl in good health. CDR3 coding DNA: TGTGCCAGCAGTAAGACAGGGTGGAACACTGAAGCTTTCTTT. It specifies CASSKTGWNTEAFF.